This T cell receptor beta chain came from a study of T cell repertoires in breast cancer. The expanded emulsion RT-PCR method captured paired alpha and beta chains from CD8+ T cells. A second nested PCR with blocking oligonucleotides suppressed unpaired genes. TCRdb reanalysed the emulsion pairing reads using MiXCR and keeps one entry per CDR3 protein. The table has about 40,000 distinct CDR3 sequences, 45% to 50% seen once; the top ten hold about 60%. In its sample, this clonotype was seen a few times. Trimming shortened V by 4 bases and J by 3 bases, and 12 bases separated the two germline ends. CDR1 and CDR2 from the germline V gene are MNHEY and SVGAGI. There are 14 residues in the CDR3.

The sequence was obtained from a pool of human donors with breast cancer or a healthy control (not recorded which). The sequencing sample was made of CD8+ T cells. The V and J genes are TRBV6-5 and TRBJ1-1, with a weak D call TRBD1 (6 bases). CDR3 nucleotide sequence: TGTGCCAGCAGTTCTCAGGGGTTCGACACTGAAGCTTTCTTT. This sequence encodes CASSSQGFDTEAFF.